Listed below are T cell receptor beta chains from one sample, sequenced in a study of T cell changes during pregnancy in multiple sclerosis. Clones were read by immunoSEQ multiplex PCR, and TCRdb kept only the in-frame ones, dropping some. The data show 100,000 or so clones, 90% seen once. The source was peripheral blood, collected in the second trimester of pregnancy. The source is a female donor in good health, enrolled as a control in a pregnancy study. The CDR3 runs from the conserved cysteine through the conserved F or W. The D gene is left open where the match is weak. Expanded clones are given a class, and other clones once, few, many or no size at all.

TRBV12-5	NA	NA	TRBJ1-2	TGTGCTAGTGGTTTGGCAGCCAGGGGTGGCTACACCTTC	CASGLAARGGYTF
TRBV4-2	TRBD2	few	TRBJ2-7	TGTGCCAGCAGCCAAAGGGCTAGCGGGGGGTTTTCGGGGGAGCAGTACTTC	CASSQRASGGFSGEQYF
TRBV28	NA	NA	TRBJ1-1	TGTGCCTGTACGCAGGGGAACACTGAAGCTTTCTTT	CACTQGNTEAFF
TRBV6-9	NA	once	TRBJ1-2	TGTGCCAGCAGTTCGGACAAAACCTATGGCTACACCTTC	CASSSDKTYGYTF
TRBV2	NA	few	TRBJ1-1	TGTGCCATCGCCCGGGGATACACTGAAGCTTTCTTT	CAIARGYTEAFF
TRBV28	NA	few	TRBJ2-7	TGTGCCAGCAGTACCTTCCAGGGTTACGAGCAGTACTTC	CASSTFQGYEQYF
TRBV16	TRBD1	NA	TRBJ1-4	TGTGCCAGCAGCCCACAGGGGAGGAATGAAAAACTGTTTTTT	CASSPQGRNEKLFF
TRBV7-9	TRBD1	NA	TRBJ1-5	TGTGCCAGCAGCCAGGACAGGGTGGGACGCAATCAGCCCCAGCATTTT	CASSQDRVGRNQPQHF
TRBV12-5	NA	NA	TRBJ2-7	TGTGCTAGTGGTTTGGTACTGTCCCAGGGTAAGTCCTACGAGCAGTACTTC	CASGLVLSQGKSYEQYF
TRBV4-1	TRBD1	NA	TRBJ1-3	TGCGCCAGCAGCCAAGATCCCGGGGACAGGAGCTCTGGAAACACCATATATTTT	CASSQDPGDRSSGNTIYF
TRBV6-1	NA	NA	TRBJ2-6	TGTGCCAGTACACAGGGCAGCTCTGGGGCCAACGTCCTGACTTTC	CASTQGSSGANVLTF
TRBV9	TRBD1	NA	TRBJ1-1	TGTGCCAGCAGCGTTTCTTGGGACAGACCGAACACTGAAGCTTTCTTT	CASSVSWDRPNTEAFF
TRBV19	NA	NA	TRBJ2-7	TGTGCCAGCTCGGCGGGGGCCTCCTACGAGCAGTACTTC	CASSAGASYEQYF
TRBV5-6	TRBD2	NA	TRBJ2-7	TGTGCCAGCAGCCGTCCGGGACTAGCGGTTTACGAGCAGTACTTC	CASSRPGLAVYEQYF
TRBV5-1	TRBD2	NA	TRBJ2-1	TGCGCCAGCAGCCCCCGTAGCGGGGGCCACAATGAGCAGTTCTTC	CASSPRSGGHNEQFF
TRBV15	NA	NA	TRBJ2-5	TGTGCCACCAGCAGAGATCCTAGGGGAAAGACCCAGTACTTC	CATSRDPRGKTQYF
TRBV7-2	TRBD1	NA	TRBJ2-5	TGTGCCAGCAGCCGGGACAGTGAAGAGACCCAGTACTTC	CASSRDSEETQYF
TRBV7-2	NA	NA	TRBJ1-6	TGTGCCAGCAGCCGGGAGAGGGGCTTACGCCTCCACTTT	CASSRERGLRLHF
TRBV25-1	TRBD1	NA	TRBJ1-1	TGTGCCAGCGATCGTCCCACAGGGGGCATTACTGAAGCTTTCTTT	CASDRPTGGITEAFF
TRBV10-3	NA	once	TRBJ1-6	TGTGCCATCAGTGACATCGGGGTTAATTCACCCCTCCACTTT	CAISDIGVNSPLHF
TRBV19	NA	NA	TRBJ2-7	TGTGCCAGTAGTGTAAACCCCTCCGGCGGTTACGAGCAGTACTTC	CASSVNPSGGYEQYF
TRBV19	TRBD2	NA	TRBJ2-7	TGTGCCAGTAGTAGCCAAGGGCCAGCGGGAGGTATATACGAGCAGTACTTC	CASSSQGPAGGIYEQYF
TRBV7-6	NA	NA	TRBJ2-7	TGTGCCAGCAGCTTAGCTTACAGATCAGAGCAGTACTTC	CASSLAYRSEQYF
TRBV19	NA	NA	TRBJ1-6	TGTGCCAGTAGTATCACGCGGGTCTCCTATAATTCACCCCTCCACTTT	CASSITRVSYNSPLHF
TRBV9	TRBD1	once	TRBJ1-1	TGTGCCAGCAGCCGGACAGGGGCGAACACTGAAGCTTTCTTT	CASSRTGANTEAFF